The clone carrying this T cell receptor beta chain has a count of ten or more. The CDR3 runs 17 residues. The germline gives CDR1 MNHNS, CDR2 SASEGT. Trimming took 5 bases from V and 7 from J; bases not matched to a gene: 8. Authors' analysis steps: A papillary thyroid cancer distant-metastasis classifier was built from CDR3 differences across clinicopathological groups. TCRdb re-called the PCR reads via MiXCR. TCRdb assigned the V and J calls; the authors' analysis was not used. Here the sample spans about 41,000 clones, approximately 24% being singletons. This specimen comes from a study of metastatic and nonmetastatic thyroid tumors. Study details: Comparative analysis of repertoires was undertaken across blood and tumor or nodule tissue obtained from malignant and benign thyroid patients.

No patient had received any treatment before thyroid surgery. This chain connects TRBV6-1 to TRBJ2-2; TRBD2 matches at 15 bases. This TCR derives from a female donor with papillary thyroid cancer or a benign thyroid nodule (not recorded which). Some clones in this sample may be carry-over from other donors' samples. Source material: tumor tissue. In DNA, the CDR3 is TGTGCCAGCAGTCCGGGACTAGCGGGGGGAATTGGCGGGGAGCTGTTTTTT. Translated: CASSPGLAGGIGGELFF.